The 26 T cell receptor beta chains in this list originate from one sample, sequenced in a study of CD8 T cells in Susac syndrome. Reverse transcription of roughly 0.45 to 1 ug RNA used random hexamers. TCRdb re-derived calls from the immunoSEQ multiplex PCR reads in MiXCR, one entry per CDR3 protein. Here the sample spans around 110,000 distinct CDR3 sequences, over 90% being singletons. The specimen sequenced was CD8+ T cells from PBMCs. Every receptor here comes from a human donor with Susac syndrome.

The chain combines TRBV5-4 with TRBJ2-1; 12 bases are a match to TRBD2. Germline V gene lookup returns CDR1 SGHNT and CDR2 YYREEE (reference sequence). The CDR3 is made up of 15 amino acids. Trimming cost V 1 base and J 9 bases; bases outside gene matches: 5. Written as DNA, the CDR3 is TGTGCCAGCAGCTTGTCTAGCGGGGGGGCCTTTGAGCAGTTCTTC. Translated: CASSLSSGGAFEQFF. Drawing the rest from reference TRBV5-4 and TRBJ2-1, the complete variable domain is ETGVTQSPTHLIKTRGQQVTLRCSSQSGHNTVSWYQQALGQGPQFIFQYYREEENGRGNFPPRFSGLQFPNYSSELNVNALELDDSALYLCASSLSSGGAFEQFFGPGTRLTVL.

V usage is TRBV9 and J usage is TRBJ1-2, with TRBD1 identical over 9 bases. CDR3 size: 13 residues. V dropped 5 bases and J dropped 4; count of bases not matched to a gene: 3. Germline V gene data show CDR1 as SGDLS and CDR2 as YYNGEE. CDR3 sequence: CASRSDRGYGYTF. Here the CDR3 DNA reads TGTGCCAGCAGATCGGACAGGGGCTATGGCTACACCTTC. Combining the CDR3 with reference TRBV9 and TRBJ1-2 gives the whole variable domain DSGVTQTPKHLITATGQRVTLRCSPRSGDLSVYWYQQSLDQGLQFLIQYYNGEERAKGNILERFSAQQFPDLHSELNLSSLELGDSALYFCASRSDRGYGYTFGSGTRLTVV.

The chain has TRBV6-6 and TRBJ2-1, with a possible D match to TRBD1 (6 bases). The CDR3 sequence is 14 residues long. The germline V gene encodes CDR1 MNHNY and CDR2 SVGAGI (reference sequence). V lost 2 bases to trimming and J lost 8 bases, with 13 bases between them. CDR3 sequence reads: CASSYLSGVDEQFF. CDR3 nucleotide sequence: TGTGCCAGCAGTTACCTTTCAGGGGTCGATGAGCAGTTCTTC.

V usage is TRBV7-8 and J usage is TRBJ2-2; no clear D gene. Germline CDR1 is SGHVS and CDR2 is FQNEAQ. V gave up 2 bases and J gave up 5 bases, with 6 bases separating them. CDR3 length: 13 amino acids. CDR3 loop: CASSLSRTGELFF. The CDR3 nucleotides read TGTGCCAGCAGCTTATCGAGGACCGGGGAGCTGTTTTTT.

This clonotype was observed once. The chain carries TRBV30 and TRBJ2-7, with D perhaps given as TRBD1 or TRBD2 (5 bases each). Germline V gives CDR1 GTSNPN, CDR2 SVGIG (reference sequence). V lost 5 bases and J 2 bases, leaving 13 bases between the germline ends. The CDR3 totals 13 residues. CDR3 sequence (DNA): TGTGCCTGGGGTATGGGGGAAGCCTACGAGCAGTACTTC. It specifies CAWGMGEAYEQYF.

This chain links TRBV10-3 with TRBJ2-7; D gene unclear. The CDR3 consists of 13 residues. Germline lookup yields CDR1 ENHRY and CDR2 SYGVKD. Trimming left V 4 bases short and J 2 bases short, with 9 bases between. The CDR3 DNA reads TGTGCCATCAGTGTGGACCGAACCTACGAGCAGTACTTC. The encoded protein is CAISVDRTYEQYF.

This clonotype has just one count. V usage is TRBV6-5 and J usage is TRBJ1-6; D is ambiguous. V lost 6 bases and J lost 7, with 10 bases in between. Looked up from germline, CDR1 is MNHEY and CDR2 is SVGAGI. The CDR3 totals 13 residues. CDR3 DNA: TGTGCCAGCAGCTCTCGAGTGAATTCACCCCTCCACTTT. Translation: CASSSRVNSPLHF.

The rearrangement joins TRBV2 to TRBJ1-5; D may be TRBD1 (5 bases). The germline gives CDR1 SNHLY, CDR2 FYNNEI. The CDR3 extends over 14 amino acids. V was clipped by 7 bases and J by 5 bases, with 15 bases between them. The CDR3 DNA reads as TGTGCCAGCACCCGCAGCGGAGGGGATCAGCCCCAGCATTTT. Protein: CASTRSGGDQPQHF.

The chain uses TRBV20-1 and TRBJ2-1; D gene unclear. Germline assignment: CDR1 DFQATT and CDR2 SNEGSKA (reference sequence). With 1 base removed from V and 4 bases from J, the gap between germline ends came to 8 bases. The length of the CDR3 is 13 residues. The DNA of the CDR3 is TGCAGTGCTAGAGCAATTACTTACAATGAGCAGTTCTTC. Its protein product is CSARAITYNEQFF.

The V gene is TRBV2, the J gene TRBJ2-7; D is perhaps TRBD2 (6 bases). V shed 7 bases and J shed 6 bases, with 13 bases lying between them. This CDR3 comprises 12 residues. In germline, CDR1 is SNHLY, CDR2 FYNNEI. CDR3 loop: CASIREGGEQYF. As DNA, the CDR3 is TGTGCCAGCATCCGAGAGGGAGGCGAGCAGTACTTC.

The J gene is TRBJ2-1, the V gene TRBV13; 7 bases map to TRBD2. The V and J ends lost 1 base and 3 bases, in that order; junction bases with no gene match: 9. The CDR3 sequence is 17 residues long. Germline values: CDR1 PRHDT, CDR2 FYEKMQ (reference sequence). CDR3 sequence: CASSLEGTSDNYNEQFF. Written as DNA, the CDR3 is TGTGCCAGCAGCTTAGAGGGTACTAGCGACAACTACAATGAGCAGTTCTTC.

The genes are TRBV5-4 and TRBJ1-2, with 8 bases fitting TRBD1. There are 13 residues in the CDR3. J was trimmed by 8 bases and V by 0 bases; bases with no gene match: 3. Looked up from germline, CDR1 is SGHNT and CDR2 is YYREEE (reference sequence). The CDR3, as DNA: TGTGCCAGCAGCTTGGACAGGGGGAACGGCTACACCTTC. Translation gives CASSLDRGNGYTF.

This chain connects TRBV9 to TRBJ2-7; a possible D gene is TRBD2 (5 bases). V gave up 0 bases and J gave up 5 bases, with 9 bases separating them. The CDR3 consists of 13 residues. The germline CDR1 and CDR2 sequences are SGDLS and YYNGEE. CDR3 loop: CASSVGRRDEQYF. The DNA of the CDR3 is TGTGCCAGCAGCGTAGGTCGGCGGGACGAGCAGTACTTC. Complete variable domain (other parts from reference TRBV9 and TRBJ2-7): DSGVTQTPKHLITATGQRVTLRCSPRSGDLSVYWYQQSLDQGLQFLIQYYNGEERAKGNILERFSAQQFPDLHSELNLSSLELGDSALYFCASSVGRRDEQYFGPGTRLTVT.

This clonotype has only one observation. The chain employs TRBV6-5 and TRBJ1-4, with D unclear. Trimming took 2 bases from V and 7 from J, leaving 11 bases between them. The CDR3 loop spans 14 amino acids. Germline CDR1 MNHEY, CDR2 SVGAGI. The CDR3 region has the DNA TGTGCCAGCAGTTACGAGGGCATTAGTGAAAAACTGTTTTTT. Translated, it gives CASSYEGISEKLFF.

The V call is TRBV3-1, the J call TRBJ2-7; no firm D call. Germline loops: CDR1 LGHDT, CDR2 YNNKEL (reference sequence). The CDR3 length is 14 residues. Trimming left V 4 bases short and J 0 bases short, with 10 bases between. CDR3 in amino acids: CASSPGPVSYEQYF. The CDR3 nucleotides are TGTGCCAGCAGCCCCGGACCCGTCTCCTACGAGCAGTACTTC.

This chain uses TRBV20-1 with TRBJ2-7; a possible D gene is TRBD1 (6 bases). CDR1 is DFQATT and CDR2 is SNEGSKA in the germline V gene (reference sequence). The CDR3 totals 15 residues. V lost 0 bases to trimming and J lost 3 bases, with 15 bases between them. The CDR3 coding sequence is TGCAGTGCTAGAGATAATCCAGGGGCAAACTACGAGCAGTACTTC. This encodes CSARDNPGANYEQYF.

This chain links TRBV27 with TRBJ2-7; 10 positions match TRBD2. In germline, CDR1 is MNHEY, CDR2 SMNVEV (reference sequence). The CDR3 covers 15 residues. V shed 8 bases, J shed 3 bases, and the junction held 10 bases outside the gene matches. The CDR3, as DNA: TGTGCCAGCGCGCCCCTAGCGGGGGAGTTCTACGAGCAGTACTTC. Its translation is CASAPLAGEFYEQYF.

The chain combines TRBV6-5 with TRBJ2-6; a weak D match, TRBD2 (5 bases). Per the germline V gene, CDR1 is MNHEY and CDR2 is SVGAGI. Trimming shortened V by 2 bases and J by 0 bases, and 20 bases separated the two germline ends. The CDR3 totals 20 residues. CDR3 sequence: CASSYGFDYLQPSGANVLTF. CDR3 bases: TGTGCCAGCAGTTACGGATTCGACTATTTACAACCCTCTGGGGCCAACGTCCTGACTTTC.

The rearrangement uses TRBV7-9 and TRBJ2-7; D remains ambiguous. Trimming cost V 5 bases and J 3 bases, with 5 bases left between them. The CDR3 is 11 residues long. Looked up from germline, CDR1 is SEHNR and CDR2 is FQNEAQ (reference sequence). CDR3 nucleotide sequence: TGTGCCAGCAGCACCGACTACGAGCAGTACTTC. The encoded protein is CASSTDYEQYF.

The chain uses TRBV15 and TRBJ2-1; unclear D gene. The CDR3 runs to 12 residues. Germline V gene data show CDR1 as LNHNV and CDR2 as YYDKDF (reference sequence). V lost 8 bases to trimming and J lost 5 bases, with 10 bases between them. The CDR3 protein is CATSTEDNEQFF. The CDR3 DNA is TGTGCCACCTCGACCGAAGACAATGAGCAGTTCTTC.

CDR3 sequence reads: CASRLGLAGVVWTDTQYF. DNA of the CDR3: TGTGCCAGCAGATTGGGACTAGCGGGGGTCGTGTGGACAGATACGCAGTATTTT. The V call is TRBV12-3 or TRBV12-4, the J call TRBJ2-3, with 14 bases that match TRBD2. The CDR3 consists of 18 residues. V trimming: 6 bases; J trimming: 3 bases; junction bases outside the gene matches: 11.

The CDR3 reads CASSPDRGPETQYF. In DNA, the CDR3 is TGTGCCAGCTCACCGGACAGGGGCCCGGAGACCCAGTACTTC. This sequence joins TRBV18 and TRBJ2-5, with 9 bases aligning to TRBD1. The CDR3 runs to 14 residues. Germline CDR1 is KGHSH and CDR2 is LQKENI. The V and J ends lost 3 bases and 5 bases, in that order; junction bases with no gene match: 4. The entire variable domain, with the rest obtained from reference TRBV18 and TRBJ2-5, is as follows: NAGVMQNPRHLVRRRGQEARLRCSPMKGHSHVYWYRQLPEEGLKFMVYLQKENIIDESGMPKERFSAEFPKEGPSILRIQQVVRGDSAAYFCASSPDRGPETQYFGPGTRLLVL.

The rearrangement links TRBV5-1 to TRBJ1-1; D gene ambiguous. Germline V gives CDR1 SGHRS, CDR2 YFSETQ. The V and J ends lost 0 bases and 1 base respectively, with 10 bases between them. The CDR3 totals 15 residues. The CDR3 DNA reads TGCGCCAGCAGCTTGGTGGGGAACCCGAACACTGAAGCTTTCTTT. Amino acid sequence: CASSLVGNPNTEAFF. The whole variable domain, remainder taken from reference TRBV5-1 and TRBJ1-1, is KAGVTQTPRYLIKTRGQQVTLSCSPISGHRSVSWYQQTPGQGLQFLFEYFSETQRNKGNFPGRFSGRQFSNSRSEMNVSTLELGDSALYLCASSLVGNPNTEAFFGQGTRLTVV.

The chain couples TRBV29-1 to TRBJ2-3; unclear D gene. This CDR3 spans 9 amino acids. From germline, CDR1 is SQVTM and CDR2 ANQGSEA. The germline V and J ends were trimmed by 3 bases and 8 bases, with 3 bases remaining between them. This CDR3 is CSVDSTQYF. The CDR3 DNA is TGCAGCGTTGATTCTACGCAGTATTTT.

This rearrangement joins TRBV9 to TRBJ2-1, with D possibly called TRBD1 or TRBD2 (7 bases each). V gave up 4 bases and J gave up 8 bases, with 19 bases separating them. This CDR3 comprises 15 residues. Per the germline V gene, CDR1 is SGDLS and CDR2 is YYNGEE. The CDR3 loop reads CASSPWEGALYEQFF. The CDR3 bases are TGTGCCAGCAGCCCCTGGGAGGGGGCATTGTATGAGCAGTTCTTC.

The V and J genes are TRBV29-1 and TRBJ2-7; the match to TRBD1 covers 10 bases. The CDR3 runs to 13 residues. V was pared by 5 bases and J by 3 bases, with 4 bases of the junction left unmatched. Germline CDR1 is SQVTM and CDR2 is ANQGSEA. The CDR3 region has the DNA TGCAGCGTTTCATGGACAGGGGGCTACGAGCAGTACTTC. Translation: CSVSWTGGYEQYF.